The rows below give T cell receptor beta chains drawn from one sample of a study of blood T cell repertoires in COVID-19. Assay used: immunoSEQ multiplex PCR; TCRdb lists only in-frame clones, some missing. The table lists some 97,000 clones, more than 75% of them singletons. Sequencing was carried out using peripheral blood. The receptor source for this set is a human donor in a cohort sampled during active COVID-19. CDR3s include the opening cysteine and the closing phenylalanine or tryptophan. D genes are given only for firm matches. A row's size may be missing; if present it is once, few, many or a size class.

v_call	clone_size	d_call	cdr3_length	j_call	cdr3_nt	cdr3_aa
TRBV7-2	NA	NA	15	TRBJ2-7	TGTGCCAGCAGCTTAGGTCGGCAGGCCTCGGCCGAGCAGTACTTC	CASSLGRQASAEQYF
TRBV10-1	few	NA	13	TRBJ1-3	TGCGCCAGCCAAGGGAGTATTGGAAACACCATATATTTT	CASQGSIGNTIYF
TRBV6-2/TRBV6-3	NA	NA	13	TRBJ1-2	TGTGCCAGCAGTTATCAGGACAGAGATGGCTACACCTTC	CASSYQDRDGYTF
TRBV6-5	NA	NA	13	TRBJ1-1	TGTGCCAGCAGACAACAGGGAAGGACTGAAGCTTTCTTT	CASRQQGRTEAFF
TRBV5-1	NA	TRBD2	15	TRBJ2-5	TGCGCCAGCAGCAGACTAGCGGGAGACAGGGAGACCCAGTACTTC	CASSRLAGDRETQYF
TRBV12-3/TRBV12-4	once	NA	11	TRBJ2-1	TGTGCCAGCACCCTCGGAGGGGATCCGTTCTTC	CASTLGGDPFF
TRBV5-6	NA	TRBD1	16	TRBJ1-4	TGTGCCAGCAGCAAGGACAGGGGGCGTCATAATGAAAAACTGTTTTTT	CASSKDRGRHNEKLFF
TRBV29-1	NA	TRBD2	16	TRBJ2-1	TGCAGCGTTGAAGAGTGGACTAGCAGCTCCTACAATGAGCAGTTCTTC	CSVEEWTSSSYNEQFF
TRBV6-2/TRBV6-3	once	TRBD1	16	TRBJ2-7	TGTGCCAGCAGTTATTCCGGGACAGGGGATCCCTACGAGCAGTACTTC	CASSYSGTGDPYEQYF
TRBV6-5	NA	NA	15	TRBJ2-5	TGTGCCAGCAGTTACTCGAACGGACAGCAAGAGACCCAGTACTTC	CASSYSNGQQETQYF
TRBV9	NA	TRBD2	16	TRBJ2-3	TGTGCCAGCAGCGTATTGGGCGGGGGGTCGTCAGATACGCAGTATTTT	CASSVLGGGSSDTQYF
TRBV2	NA	NA	13	TRBJ2-1	TGTGCCAGCGTTGCGTCGGGGGAAAATGAGCAGTTCTTC	CASVASGENEQFF
TRBV19	once	NA	14	TRBJ1-5	TGTGCCAGTAGTTTCGGACTAAACAATCAGCCCCAGCATTTT	CASSFGLNNQPQHF
TRBV7-2	once	TRBD2	15	TRBJ2-1	TGTGCCAGCAGCTTAACAAGCGGGAGAACCAATGAGCAGTTCTTC	CASSLTSGRTNEQFF
TRBV5-5	NA	TRBD1	18	TRBJ1-2	TGTGCCAGCAGCTTGGACGGGACAGGCTATATTCATAACTATGGCTACACCTTC	CASSLDGTGYIHNYGYTF
TRBV5-1	NA	NA	13	TRBJ2-5	TGCGCCAGCAGCTTGGGGGCGCAAGAGACCCAGTACTTC	CASSLGAQETQYF
TRBV5-1	NA	NA	16	TRBJ2-1	TGCGCCAGCAGCCCCTCCAGTGGGGGCGGCTACAATGAGCAGTTCTTC	CASSPSSGGGYNEQFF
TRBV6-5	NA	NA	13	TRBJ1-3	TGTGCGACCACTATTACCGACGGAAACACCATATATTTT	CATTITDGNTIYF
TRBV28	NA	NA	13	TRBJ1-2	TGTGCCAGCAGGAGGACAGAGATAACTGGCTACACCTTC	CASRRTEITGYTF